What follows is one TCR beta chain and its context. Its antigen is still unknown. The sample comes from a study of cytomegalovirus exposure and HLA in healthy donors. Overall study findings and caveats: Later analysis identified a missense DCLRE1C variant that was linked to TCR beta V- and J-gene trimming. Some TCR beta chains (roughly 160 of them) were listed as cytomegalovirus-associated. The only immune exposure information that was available was CMV serostatus. An analysis done earlier found most TCR beta V segments productive about 87% or about 30% of the time.

With 60 Vbeta and 13 Jbeta primers, the PCR was carried out. Sequencing used immunoSEQ multiplex PCR; TCRdb keeps in-frame clones, though not all of them. The profile shows 180,000 or so clones, around 80% of them singletons. Germline CDR1 is MNHNY and CDR2 is SVGAGI (reference sequence). Trimming pared 5 bases from V and 4 bases from J, leaving 8 bases between. The length of the CDR3 is 12 residues. The chain carries TRBV6-6 and TRBJ1-1, with a possible D match to TRBD1 (5 bases). The sample comprised PBMCs. This clonotype was obtained from a woman in her forties or fifties in good health and CMV-seropositive. This chain's CDR3 is CASSQGSTEAFF. As DNA, the CDR3 is TGTGCCAGCAGTCAGGGATCCACTGAAGCTTTCTTT.